These 21 T cell receptor beta chains came from one sample sequenced in a study of cytomegalovirus exposure and HLA in healthy donors (dated by TCRdb to 2016 to 2017). Receptors were amplified or captured by the immunoSEQ multiplex PCR assay. For the multiplex PCR, a mixture combining 60 forward primers for TCR Vbeta segments and 13 reverse primers for TCR Jbeta segments was used. TCRdb obtained this table from immuneACCESS and retained in-frame rearrangements with V and J assigned. These tables miss some clones; where compared with another copy, unresolved V genes account for less than half of the shortfall, and the remainder is unexplained. For this sample the table gives roughly 180,000 clones, of which about 79% were detected only once. The top ten clonotypes cover under 2% of the sample. Sequenced input: PBMCs. The source of these receptors is a man younger than 35 in good health and CMV-seronegative.

A single count supports this clone. This chain connects TRBV29-1 to TRBJ1-2; no clear D. The germline V gene encodes CDR1 SQVTM and CDR2 ANQGSEA. The ends were cut back, 4 bases at V and 7 bases at J, with 13 bases in the middle. The CDR3 has 12 residues. The chain's CDR3 is CSVGGAVVGYTF. The CDR3 DNA sequence: TGCAGCGTTGGTGGAGCCGTAGTTGGCTACACCTTC.

This chain links TRBV6-5 with TRBJ2-7; D remains unclear. The ends were cut back, 4 bases at V and 0 bases at J, with 10 bases in the middle. Germline lookup yields CDR1 MNHEY and CDR2 SVGAGI. The CDR3 extends over 14 amino acids. The CDR3 DNA reads as TGTGCCAGCAGTTTCCAAATAGACTCCTACGAGCAGTACTTC. Protein product: CASSFQIDSYEQYF.

This clone appeared once. The germline gene is not matched at one end of the junction; a read error may be the cause. V usage is TRBV27 and J usage is TRBJ1-2; the D is unclear. Germline CDR1 and CDR2: MNHEY and SMNVEV (reference sequence). The CDR3 length is 15 residues. CDR3 protein: CASSLEPQAPYGHTF. DNA of the CDR3: TGTGCCAGCAGTTTGGAACCGCAGGCTCCTTATGGCCACACCTTC.

This chain joins TRBV4-1 and TRBJ2-1, with 12 nucleotides matching TRBD1. Per germline, CDR1 MGHRA and CDR2 YSYEKL. With V trimmed by 3 bases and J by 9 bases, 3 bases remained unmatched. This CDR3 comprises 14 residues. The CDR3 coding sequence is TGCGCCAGCAGCCAGGGGACAGGGGGCGCTGAGCAGTTCTTC. Residues: CASSQGTGGAEQFF.

The chain combines TRBV18 with TRBJ1-5; TRBD1 aligns across 7 bases. J gave up 4 bases and V 0 bases, and 3 bases lay outside the gene matches. The CDR3 totals 15 residues. Looked up from germline, CDR1 is KGHSH and CDR2 is LQKENI. The CDR3 nucleotides are TGTGCCAGCTCACCACCTGGGACAGCTAATCAGCCCCAGCATTTT. Amino acid sequence: CASSPPGTANQPQHF.

The V and J genes are TRBV5-4 and TRBJ1-4; 10 bases map to TRBD1. V lost 4 bases, J lost 5 bases, and 5 bases stayed unmatched. This CDR3 contains 15 residues. Germline V gene sequence: CDR1 SGHNT, CDR2 YYREEE (reference sequence). CDR3 bases: TGTGCCAGCAGCGGAGGACAGGGGGTCAATGAAAAACTGTTTTTT. Residues: CASSGGQGVNEKLFF.

The CDR3 loop is CASSLSGVTYEQYF. The DNA of the CDR3 is TGTGCCAGCAGCCTGAGCGGGGTAACCTACGAGCAGTACTTC. This rearrangement joins TRBV5-4 to TRBJ2-7; TRBD2 agrees at 7 bases. J gave up 2 bases and V 4 bases, and 6 bases lay outside the gene matches. Germline CDR1 and CDR2: SGHNT and YYREEE (reference sequence). The CDR3 runs to 14 residues.

The V gene is TRBV27, the J gene TRBJ2-3; 12 positions agree with TRBD2. Unmatched junction bases numbered 23, after V lost 5 bases and J lost 2 bases. The V gene's germline CDR1 is MNHEY and CDR2 SMNVEV (reference sequence). The CDR3 sequence is 22 residues long. The CDR3 DNA is TGTGCCAGCAGTAGTTTAGGGTACGATAGGCTAGCGGGGGGGGCCTCCACAGATACGCAGTATTTT. Translated: CASSSLGYDRLAGGASTDTQYF.

J is TRBJ2-1 and V is TRBV7-2; maybe TRBD2 (7 bases). There are 14 residues in the CDR3. Germline CDR1 and CDR2: SGHTA and FQGNSA. Trimming removed 5 bases at V and 5 bases at J, with 13 bases between. CDR3 DNA: TGTGCCAGCAGCCCCTGGGGGGGCCACAATGAGCAGTTCTTC. Its translation is CASSPWGGHNEQFF.

This clone was picked up one time. The CDR3 region is CASSSRTGLDYGYTF. The CDR3 DNA reads TGTGCCAGCAGTTCGCGGACAGGGTTGGACTATGGCTACACCTTC. V is TRBV6-5 and J is TRBJ1-2; 8 positions agree with TRBD1. Germline V gene sequence: CDR1 MNHEY, CDR2 SVGAGI. Trimming cost V 4 bases and J 3 bases; bases outside gene matches: 7. The CDR3 sequence is 15 residues long.

The chain is built from TRBV6-1 and TRBJ2-7; maybe TRBD1 (8 bases). Germline lookup yields CDR1 MNHNS and CDR2 SASEGT. V was shortened by 11 bases and J by 5 bases, with 19 bases between the two germline ends. The CDR3 contains 13 residues. As DNA, the CDR3 is TGTGCCGGAGGACAGGGAGGGAGAAACGAGCAGTACTTC. Translated: CAGGQGGRNEQYF.

The chain carries TRBV5-4 and TRBJ2-3; 9 positions agree with TRBD1. V lost 5 bases, J lost 1 base, and 8 bases stayed unmatched. Germline values: CDR1 SGHNT, CDR2 YYREEE (reference sequence). The CDR3 sequence is 16 residues long. The CDR3 here is CASRGRDRAGTDTQYF. In nucleotides, the CDR3 is TGTGCCAGCAGGGGCCGGGACAGGGCGGGCACAGATACGCAGTATTTT.

The chain recombines TRBV7-9 with TRBJ2-7; 8 bases agree with TRBD2. The CDR3 is 18 residues long. V gave up 5 bases and J gave up 1 base; unmatched junction bases: 16. CDR1 SEHNR and CDR2 FQNEAQ come from the germline V gene (reference sequence). CDR3 sequence reads: CASSSFGGGHTDSYEQYF. CDR3 nucleotides: TGTGCCAGCAGCAGCTTCGGGGGGGGCCACACGGATTCCTACGAGCAGTACTTC.

The J gene is TRBJ2-7, the V gene TRBV18, with 8 nucleotides matching TRBD2. V trimming: 1 base; J trimming: 0 bases; junction bases outside the gene matches: 5. The germline V gene encodes CDR1 KGHSH and CDR2 LQKENI. The CDR3 covers 16 residues. DNA of the CDR3: TGTGCCAGCTCACCACAGTCGGGGGGGAGCTCCTACGAGCAGTACTTC. Translating it yields CASSPQSGGSSYEQYF.

V usage is TRBV19 and J usage is TRBJ2-6; no definite D call. CDR1 LNHDA and CDR2 SQIVND come from the germline V gene (reference sequence). The CDR3 is made up of 12 amino acids. Between the trimmed V and J ends, which lost 5 bases and 6 bases, there was a span of 5 bases. The DNA of the CDR3 is TGTGCCAGTAGTCCCAAGGCCAACGTCCTGACTTTC. Translated: CASSPKANVLTF.

CDR3 residues: CASSLIREPRYEQYF. CDR3 sequence (DNA): TGCGCCAGCAGCTTGATTCGGGAGCCTCGCTACGAGCAGTACTTC. The genes are TRBV5-1 and TRBJ2-7; D may be TRBD2 (6 bases). The length of the CDR3 is 15 residues. The germline V and J ends were trimmed by 1 base and 3 bases, with 14 bases remaining between them. Germline V CDR1 and CDR2: SGHRS, YFSETQ.

This chain joins TRBV4-1 and TRBJ1-5, with D perhaps TRBD1 (5 bases). This CDR3 contains 16 residues. V lost 0 bases to trimming and J lost 4 bases, with 13 bases between them. In germline, CDR1 is MGHRA, CDR2 YSYEKL. CDR3 region: CASSQDGAVRNQPQHF. In DNA form, the CDR3 reads TGCGCCAGCAGCCAAGATGGGGCAGTTCGAAATCAGCCCCAGCATTTT.

Only a few counts were recorded for this clone. This chain joins TRBV5-4 and TRBJ1-1; tentatively, D is TRBD1 (6 bases). Germline loops: CDR1 SGHNT, CDR2 YYREEE (reference sequence). V was cut by 0 bases and J by 5 bases, with 11 bases left in between. The CDR3 totals 14 residues. CDR3 in DNA: TGTGCCAGCAGCTTGGATGGGACACTTACTGAAGCTTTCTTT. Its protein product is CASSLDGTLTEAFF.

The chain couples TRBV6-5 to TRBJ1-3, with 7 bases matching TRBD1. The CDR3 is 14 residues long. Germline assignment: CDR1 MNHEY and CDR2 SVGAGI. With V trimmed by 6 bases and J by 4 bases, 6 bases remained unmatched. CDR3 loop: CASRTGELGNTIYF. The CDR3 region has the DNA TGTGCCAGCAGAACAGGGGAGCTAGGAAACACCATATATTTT.

In DNA, the CDR3 is TGCGCCAGCAGCTTTCAGGGGGCTAATGAAAAACTGTTTTTT. Its translation: CASSFQGANEKLFF. This sequence joins TRBV5-1 and TRBJ1-4; TRBD1 matches at 7 bases. V shed 2 bases and J 3 bases; nucleotides not matched to a gene: 1. CDR3 size: 14 residues. The germline V gene encodes CDR1 SGHRS and CDR2 YFSETQ.

This clone was seen a handful of times. The V gene is TRBV7-9, the J gene TRBJ2-1; the match to TRBD2 covers 7 bases. The CDR3 loop spans 16 amino acids. Germline CDR1 reads SEHNR; CDR2 reads FQNEAQ (reference sequence). Unmatched junction bases numbered 12, after V lost 5 bases and J lost 5 bases. This CDR3 is CASSPMPSGQNNEQFF. The CDR3 DNA follows: TGTGCCAGCAGCCCCATGCCTAGCGGACAAAACAATGAGCAGTTCTTC.